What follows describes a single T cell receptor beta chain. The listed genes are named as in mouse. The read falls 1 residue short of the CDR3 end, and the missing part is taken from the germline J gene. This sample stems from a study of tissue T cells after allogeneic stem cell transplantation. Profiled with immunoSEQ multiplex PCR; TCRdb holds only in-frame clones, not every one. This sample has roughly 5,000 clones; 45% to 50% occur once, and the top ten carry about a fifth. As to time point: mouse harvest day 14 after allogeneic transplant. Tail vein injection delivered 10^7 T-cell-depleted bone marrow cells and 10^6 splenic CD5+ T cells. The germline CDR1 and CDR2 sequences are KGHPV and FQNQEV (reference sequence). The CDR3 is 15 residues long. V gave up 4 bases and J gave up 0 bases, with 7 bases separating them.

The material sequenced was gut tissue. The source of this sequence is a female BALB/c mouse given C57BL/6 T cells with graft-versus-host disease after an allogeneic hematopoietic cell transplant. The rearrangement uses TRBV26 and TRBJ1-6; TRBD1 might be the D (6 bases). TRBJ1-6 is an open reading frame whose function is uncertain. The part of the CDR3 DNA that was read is TGTGCCAGCAGTCGGGACATTTCCTATAATTCGCCCCTCTAC. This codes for CASSRDISYNSPLY. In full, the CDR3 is CASSRDISYNSPLYF.